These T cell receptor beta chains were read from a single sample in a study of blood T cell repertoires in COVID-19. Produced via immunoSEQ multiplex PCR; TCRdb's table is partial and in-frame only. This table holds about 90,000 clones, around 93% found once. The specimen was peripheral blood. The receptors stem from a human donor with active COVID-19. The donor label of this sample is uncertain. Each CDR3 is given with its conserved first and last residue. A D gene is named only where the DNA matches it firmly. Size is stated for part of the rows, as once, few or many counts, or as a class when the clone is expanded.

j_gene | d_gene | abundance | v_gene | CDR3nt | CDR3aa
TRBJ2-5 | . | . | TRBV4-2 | TGTGCCAGCAGCCGGTCGGGATCGCTCCAAGAGACCCAGTACTTC | CASSRSGSLQETQYF
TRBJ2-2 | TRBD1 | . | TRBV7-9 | TGTGCCAGCAGCCCCGGGACAGGGGCCACCGGGGAGCTGTTTTTT | CASSPGTGATGELFF
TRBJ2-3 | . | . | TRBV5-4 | TGTGCCAGCCTTCCCGGTGGGCTGAGAAGCACAGATACGCAGTATTTT | CASLPGGLRSTDTQYF
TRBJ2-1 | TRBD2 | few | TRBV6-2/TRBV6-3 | TGTGCCAGCAGTTACCGACTAGCGGGGGACAATGAGCAGTTCTTC | CASSYRLAGDNEQFF
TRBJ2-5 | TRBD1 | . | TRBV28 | TGTGCCAGCAGTTCGACCGGGACAGGCTGGGAGACCCAGTACTTC | CASSSTGTGWETQYF
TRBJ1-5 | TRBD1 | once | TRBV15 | TGTGCCACCAGCAGAACCGGGACAGGGGCGATCAATCAGCCCCAGCATTTT | CATSRTGTGAINQPQHF
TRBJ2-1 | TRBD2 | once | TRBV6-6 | TGTGCCAGCAGCCGGACTAGCGGGGGGAATGAGCAGTTCTTC | CASSRTSGGNEQFF
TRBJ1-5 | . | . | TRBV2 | TGTGCCAGCAGCGAAGGGGGGGGCGCGGGCAATCAGCCCCAGCATTTT | CASSEGGGAGNQPQHF
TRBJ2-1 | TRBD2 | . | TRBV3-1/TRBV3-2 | TGTGCCAGCAGCCAAGAAAGAGGGACTAGCGTATTCTACAATGAGCAGTTCTTC | CASSQERGTSVFYNEQFF
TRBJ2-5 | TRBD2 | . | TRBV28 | TGTGCCAGCAGCTCCGGCCGGGGGGGGATCCAAGAGACCCAGTACTTC | CASSSGRGGIQETQYF
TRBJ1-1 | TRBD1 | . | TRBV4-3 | TGCGCCAGCAGCCAAGACGGGACAGTCTCTGCTGAAGCTTTCTTT | CASSQDGTVSAEAFF
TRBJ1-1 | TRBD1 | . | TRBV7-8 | TGTGCCAGCAGCCTCGGGGACAGGGGCCTTGATTTCACTGAAGCTTTCTTT | CASSLGDRGLDFTEAFF
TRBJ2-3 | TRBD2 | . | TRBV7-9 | TGTGCCAGCAGCCTCTCGGCGGGGGGGTTCGCGACAGATACGCAGTATTTT | CASSLSAGGFATDTQYF
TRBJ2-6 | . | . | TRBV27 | TGTGCCAGGGTCAGGGCGTCCTGGGGGGCCAACGTCCTGACTTTC | CARVRASWGANVLTF
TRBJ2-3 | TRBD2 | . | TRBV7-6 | TGTGCCAGCAGCTTAGGGCGGCGGGGGGCCACAGATACGCAGTATTTT | CASSLGRRGATDTQYF
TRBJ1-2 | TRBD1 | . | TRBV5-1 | TGCGCCAGCAGAACCTCCGGGACAGGGATGGTATCCGCCTATGGCTACACCTTC | CASRTSGTGMVSAYGYTF
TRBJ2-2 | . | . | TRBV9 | TGTGCCAGCAGCCCGGTGACACCCGGGGACACCGGGGAGCTGTTTTTT | CASSPVTPGDTGELFF
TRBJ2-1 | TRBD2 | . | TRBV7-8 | TGTGCCAGCACCCTAAGCGGGGCGACCTACAATGAGCAGTTCTTC | CASTLSGATYNEQFF
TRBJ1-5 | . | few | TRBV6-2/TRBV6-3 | TGTGCCAGCAGTTCCCCCTTCATTACGCCAGGCGATTCTAGCAATCAGCCCCAGCATTTT | CASSSPFITPGDSSNQPQHF
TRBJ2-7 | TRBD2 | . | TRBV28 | TGTGCCAGCAGTCTGACGCGGGGGGGCAGCTACGAGCAGTACTTC | CASSLTRGGSYEQYF
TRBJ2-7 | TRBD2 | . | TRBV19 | TGTGCCAGTAGTAGTAGCGGGGGGGCCGACGAGCAGTACTTC | CASSSSGGADEQYF
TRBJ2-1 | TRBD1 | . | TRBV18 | TGTGCCAGCTCACCGGGACAGGGGGTCGATGAGCAGTTCTTC | CASSPGQGVDEQFF
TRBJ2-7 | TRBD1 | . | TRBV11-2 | TGTGCCAGCAGCCCTGGGACAGGTTTGGGAGAGCAGTACTTC | CASSPGTGLGEQYF
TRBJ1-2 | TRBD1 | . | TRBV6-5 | TGTGCCAGCGACGGACAGGGTGCCCATGGCTACACCTTC | CASDGQGAHGYTF
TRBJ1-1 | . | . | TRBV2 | TGTGCCACCGTGTGGACGGCAGGGGCTTCAATGAACACTGAAGCTTTCTTT | CATVWTAGASMNTEAFF
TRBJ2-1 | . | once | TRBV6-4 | TGTGCCAGCATCCCAAGGCGGTTCGGGACAAGCTCCTACAATGAGCAGTTCTTC | CASIPRRFGTSSYNEQFF
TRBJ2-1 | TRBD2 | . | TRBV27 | TGTGCCAGCAGGCTAACGGGACTAGCGACGGATGAGCAGTTCTTC | CASRLTGLATDEQFF
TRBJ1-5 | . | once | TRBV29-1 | TGCAGCGGGGGGGGCGATAGCAATCAGCCCCAGCATTTT | CSGGGDSNQPQHF
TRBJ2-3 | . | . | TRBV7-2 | TGTGCCAGCAGCCAACCGACTTCCGATACGCAGTATTTT | CASSQPTSDTQYF
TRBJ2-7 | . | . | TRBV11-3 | TGTGCCAGCAGCCAAGGCGTAGGTTCAGAGGAGTACTTC | CASSQGVGSEEYF
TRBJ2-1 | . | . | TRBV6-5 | TGTGCCAGCAGTTACTCGAGGGACATCTCCTACAATGAGCAGTTCTTC | CASSYSRDISYNEQFF
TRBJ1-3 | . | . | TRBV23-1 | TGCGCCAGCAGTCAATCCGCGCGACAGGTCTCTGGAAACACCATATATTTT | CASSQSARQVSGNTIYF
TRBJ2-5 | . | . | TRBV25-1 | TGTGCCAGCAGTGAGGGGACATACCGGACCCAGTACTTC | CASSEGTYRTQYF
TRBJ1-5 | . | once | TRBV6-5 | TGTGCCAGCAGTTACACCCACGGTCCGGGTCAGCCCCAGCATTTT | CASSYTHGPGQPQHF
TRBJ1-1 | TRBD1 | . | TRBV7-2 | TGTGCCAGCAGCTTACCAGGACAGGGAAATTATGAAGCTTTCTTT | CASSLPGQGNYEAFF
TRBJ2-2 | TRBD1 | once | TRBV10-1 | TGCGCCAGCAGTGAGTCAGGGGGCTACACCGGGGAGCTGTTTTTT | CASSESGGYTGELFF
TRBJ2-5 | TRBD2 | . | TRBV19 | TGTGCCAGTAGTCCGCGGGGGGGACAGACTCGGGAGACCCAGTACTTC | CASSPRGGQTRETQYF
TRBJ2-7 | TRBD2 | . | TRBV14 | TGTGCCAGCAGCCGGACTAGCGGGACCTACGAGCAGTACTTC | CASSRTSGTYEQYF
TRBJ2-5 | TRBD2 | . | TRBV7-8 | TGTGCCAGCAGCCTAACGGGCGGGGGTAAAGACGAAGAGACCCAGTACTTC | CASSLTGGGKDEETQYF
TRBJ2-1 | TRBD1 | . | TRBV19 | TGTGCCAGTAGTACCTGGGACAGGGGGAATGAGCAGTTCTTC | CASSTWDRGNEQFF
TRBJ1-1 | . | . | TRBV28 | TGTGCCAGCACGCCGTGGCATAACACTGAAGCTTTCTTT | CASTPWHNTEAFF
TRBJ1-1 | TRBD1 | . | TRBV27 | TGTGCCAGCACCCGCGGGACAGGGAACACTGAAGCTTTCTTT | CASTRGTGNTEAFF
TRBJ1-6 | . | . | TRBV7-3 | TGTGCCAGCAGCTTACGGCCTCAGGGGATGCCCCTCCACTTT | CASSLRPQGMPLHF
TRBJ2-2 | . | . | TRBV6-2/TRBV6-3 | TGTGCCAGCAGTTTTATCCTCGGGACAACCACCGGGGAGCTGTTTTTT | CASSFILGTTTGELFF
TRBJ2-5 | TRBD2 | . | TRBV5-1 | TGCGCCAGCAGCCCGCGGGGGGGAGGGAAAGAGACCCAGTACTTC | CASSPRGGGKETQYF